A single sample gave rise to the 26 T cell receptor beta chains below, sequenced in a study of PD-1 blockade in classical Hodgkin lymphoma. Assay: immunoSEQ multiplex PCR; the TCRdb copy retains only in-frame clones and omits some. The table lists approximately 80,000 clones, roughly nine tenths of them singletons, with under 25% in the top ten. There was relapse after autologous stem cell transplantation in every patient, and there was variation in brentuximab vedotin exposure. The sequencing used peripheral blood mononuclear cells (PBMCs), collected at baseline. The receptors shown here come from a human donor with classical Hodgkin lymphoma.

The chain links TRBV6-1 to TRBJ2-7; 7 nucleotides match TRBD1. The ends lost 2 bases at V and 3 bases at J; junction bases unmatched: 7. The CDR3 consists of 15 residues. Germline V gene lookup returns CDR1 MNHNS and CDR2 SASEGT. CDR3 in DNA: TGTGCCAGCAGTGAAAGTCGGCGACAGGGCTACGAGCAGTACTTC. This translates into CASSESRRQGYEQYF.

The rearrangement joins TRBV27 to TRBJ2-2; TRBD2 matches at 15 bases. CDR3 length equals 18 residues. V lost 7 bases, J lost 3 bases, and 9 bases stayed unmatched. Germline CDR1 and CDR2: MNHEY and SMNVEV (reference sequence). The CDR3 loop reads CASTLRGLAGGYTGELFF. CDR3 coding DNA: TGTGCCAGCACCTTGAGGGGACTAGCGGGAGGTTACACCGGGGAGCTGTTTTTT.

This chain uses TRBV7-2 with TRBJ1-5; no definite D call. There are 13 residues in the CDR3. V was shortened by 5 bases and J by 9 bases, with 14 bases between the two germline ends. Germline V gene lookup returns CDR1 SGHTA and CDR2 FQGNSA. CDR3 in DNA: TGTGCCAGCAGCCCTTCGGGAGGGCCGCCCCAGCATTTT. This codes for CASSPSGGPPQHF. Using reference TRBV7-2 and TRBJ1-5 for the parts outside the CDR3, the full variable domain is GAGVSQSPSNKVTEKGKDVELRCDPISGHTALYWYRQSLGQGLEFLIYFQGNSAPDKSGLPSDRFSAERTGGSVSTLTIQRTQQEDSAVYLCASSPSGGPPQHFGDGTRLSIL.

Note on this clone: Other DNA sequences within the sample encode an identical CDR3. This chain connects TRBV11-2 to TRBJ2-3, with D unclear. This CDR3 comprises 12 residues. Per germline, CDR1 SGHAT and CDR2 FQNNGV. V lost 5 bases, J lost 0 bases, and 3 bases lay in between. In DNA, the CDR3 is TGTGCCAGCAGCCCGAGCACAGATACGCAGTATTTT. This codes for CASSPSTDTQYF. Full variable domain (remainder filled in from reference TRBV11-2 and TRBJ2-3): EAGVAQSPRYKIIEKRQSVAFWCNPISGHATLYWYQQILGQGPKLLIQFQNNGVVDDSQLPKDRFSAERLKGVDSTLKIQPAKLEDSAVYLCASSPSTDTQYFGPGTRLTVL.

J is TRBJ2-1 and V is TRBV29-1, with D perhaps matching TRBD1 (6 bases). Per germline, CDR1 SQVTM and CDR2 ANQGSEA. This CDR3 region has 12 residues. The V end was cut by 7 bases, the J end by 7 bases, with 14 bases between. CDR3 bases: TGCAGCGGTTACAGGGTGAGGAATGAGCAGTTCTTC. Its translation is CSGYRVRNEQFF.

V gene TRBV6-6 combines with J gene TRBJ1-1; D gene uncertain. Deletions cut 7 bases from V and 0 bases from J, with 12 bases between. CDR1 is MNHNY, CDR2 SVGAGI, per germline (reference sequence). This CDR3 is built from 14 residues. CDR3 bases: TGTGCCAGCACTAAACAGAACATGAACACTGAAGCTTTCTTT. It is translated as CASTKQNMNTEAFF.

The sample holds one count of this clone. V and J are TRBV11-2 and TRBJ2-7; D gene ambiguous. Germline CDR1 reads SGHAT; CDR2 reads FQNNGV. V lost 3 bases to trimming and J lost 0 bases, with 9 bases between them. CDR3 length: 14 amino acids. CDR3 protein: CASSFKASSYEQYF. In DNA form, the CDR3 reads TGTGCCAGCAGCTTCAAGGCAAGCTCCTACGAGCAGTACTTC.

The V call is TRBV25-1, the J call TRBJ1-1; D is undetermined. CDR1 and CDR2 (germline): MGHDK, SYGVNS. CDR3 length equals 11 residues. Trimming shortened V by 3 bases and J by 7 bases, and 6 bases separated the two germline ends. CDR3 region: CASSEVGEAFF. CDR3 bases: TGTGCCAGCAGTGAGGTCGGTGAAGCTTTCTTT.

The rearrangement links TRBV30 to TRBJ2-1; no reliable D call. Trimming removed 5 bases from V and 5 bases from J, with 4 bases in between. Germline V lookup: CDR1 GTSNPN, CDR2 SVGIG (reference sequence). The CDR3 has 10 residues. As DNA, the CDR3 is TGTGCCTGGGGAAACAATGAGCAGTTCTTC. The encoded protein is CAWGNNEQFF.

The table lists this clone with a few counts. This chain uses TRBV19 with TRBJ1-2; no definite D call. The CDR3 has 11 residues. V lost 7 bases to trimming and J lost 8 bases, with 11 bases between them. Germline V gives CDR1 LNHDA, CDR2 SQIVND (reference sequence). CDR3 in DNA: TGTGCCAGTATGTTCGGGCTCGGCTACACCTTC. This encodes CASMFGLGYTF.

The chain links TRBV28 to TRBJ2-5; 10 nucleotides agree with TRBD2. With V trimmed by 7 bases and J by 5 bases, 4 bases remained unmatched. CDR1 and CDR2 (germline): MDHEN, SYDVKM. The length of the CDR3 is 13 residues. CDR3 DNA: TGTGCCAGCACAGGACTAGCGGATGAGACCCAGTACTTC. This encodes CASTGLADETQYF.

This rearrangement joins TRBV7-2 to TRBJ2-7, with 7 bases identical to TRBD1. The V segment lost 5 bases and the J segment 6 bases; nucleotides outside the gene matches: 13. This CDR3 region has 15 residues. CDR1 and CDR2 from the germline V gene are SGHTA and FQGNSA. The CDR3 region is CASSPSTGSLTEQYF. The CDR3 coding sequence is TGTGCCAGCAGCCCATCGACAGGGTCGCTTACCGAGCAGTACTTC.

On this clone itself: At one of its ends the junction is not consistent with the germline gene, which may arise from a read error. This chain joins TRBV6-6 and TRBJ1-2; tentatively, D is TRBD1 (5 bases). From germline, CDR1 is MNHNY and CDR2 SVGAGI (reference sequence). CDR3 length: 11 amino acids. The CDR3 DNA sequence: TGTGCCAGCAGTTACCGCGGGACTTACGCCTTC. Translated: CASSYRGTYAF.

This chain uses TRBV4-2 with TRBJ1-1; 9 nucleotides match TRBD1. The ends lost 6 bases at V and 6 bases at J; junction bases unmatched: 8. This CDR3 spans 14 amino acids. From germline, CDR1 is LGHNA and CDR2 YNFKEQ. CDR3 loop: CASRPGTGSSEAFF. CDR3 coding DNA: TGTGCCAGCAGACCCGGGACAGGGTCCTCTGAAGCTTTCTTT.

The chain carries TRBV20-1 and TRBJ1-2; maybe TRBD1 (5 bases). V gave up 6 bases and J gave up 8 bases, with 13 bases separating them. Germline values: CDR1 DFQATT, CDR2 SNEGSKA (reference sequence). This CDR3 has 11 residues. CDR3 bases: TGCAGTGCCCGAATGGGGACGGGCTACACCTTC. It specifies CSARMGTGYTF.

The V call is TRBV6-4, the J call TRBJ2-1; D call uncertain. There are 13 residues in the CDR3. Between the trimmed V and J ends, which lost 3 bases and 6 bases, there was a span of 9 bases. Germline loops: CDR1 MRHNA, CDR2 SNTAGT. CDR3 amino acids: CASSEGQVNEQFF. The DNA for the CDR3 is TGTGCCAGCAGTGAAGGGCAGGTCAATGAGCAGTTCTTC.

The chain joins TRBV29-1 to TRBJ2-1; 12 positions match TRBD2. V lost 3 bases and J lost 0; bases outside the gene matches: 3. The CDR3 consists of 16 residues. The V gene's germline CDR1 is SQVTM and CDR2 ANQGSEA. CDR3 DNA: TGCAGCGTTGACCCGACTAGCGGGAGCTCCTACAATGAGCAGTTCTTC. The encoded protein is CSVDPTSGSSYNEQFF.

This clone was counted once. DNA for the CDR3: TGTGCCAGCAGCTTAGCCCGGGAGGTTCAGTACTTC. Protein: CASSLAREVQYF. The genes are TRBV7-2 and TRBJ2-4; 7 bases are a match to TRBD2. In germline, CDR1 is SGHTA, CDR2 FQGNSA. The CDR3 contains 12 residues. After removal of 0 bases from V and 11 bases from J, the junction contained 1 base not matched to a gene.

The chain carries TRBV6-1 and TRBJ1-2; a possible D gene is TRBD1 (5 bases). The germline V gene encodes CDR1 MNHNS and CDR2 SASEGT. This CDR3 contains 15 residues. V was pared by 3 bases and J by 4 bases, with 15 bases between. CDR3 in amino acids: CASSDRQGGPYGYTF. CDR3 bases: TGTGCCAGCAGTGATCGTCAGGGAGGACCCTATGGCTACACCTTC.

The gene calls are TRBV5-1 and TRBJ2-3; 14 bases line up with TRBD2. The CDR3 runs to 15 residues. The J segment lost 2 bases and the V segment lost 5 bases, leaving 1 base of the junction unmatched. CDR1 is SGHRS and CDR2 is YFSETQ in the germline V gene. Here the CDR3 DNA reads TGCGCCAGCAGGACTAGCGGGAGGGCCACAGATACGCAGTATTTT. Translation: CASRTSGRATDTQYF. The complete variable domain, with remaining parts taken from reference TRBV5-1 and TRBJ2-3, reads KAGVTQTPRYLIKTRGQQVTLSCSPISGHRSVSWYQQTPGQGLQFLFEYFSETQRNKGNFPGRFSGRQFSNSRSEMNVSTLELGDSALYLCASRTSGRATDTQYFGPGTRLTVL.

J is TRBJ2-3 and V is TRBV28, with a tentative D call TRBD1 (6 bases). The CDR3 runs 14 residues. Between the trimmed V and J ends, which lost 2 bases and 3 bases, there was a span of 9 bases. CDR1 and CDR2 from the germline V gene are MDHEN and SYDVKM. The CDR3 DNA reads TGTGCCAGCAGTTTAAGAGGGGGTACAGATACGCAGTATTTT. As protein: CASSLRGGTDTQYF.

J is TRBJ2-7 and V is TRBV11-2, with 7 bases fitting TRBD2. The CDR3 covers 16 residues. The germline V gene has CDR1 SGHAT and CDR2 FQNNGV. V shed 0 bases, J shed 3 bases, and the junction held 8 bases outside the gene matches. The CDR3 is CASSLEVASGGYEQYF. The CDR3 DNA sequence: TGTGCCAGCAGCTTAGAGGTGGCATCGGGGGGCTACGAGCAGTACTTC.

This sequence joins TRBV7-2 and TRBJ2-5; no clear D gene. This CDR3 has 15 amino acids. Trimming removed 6 bases at V and 3 bases at J, with 17 bases between. Per the germline V gene, CDR1 is SGHTA and CDR2 is FQGNSA. CDR3 loop: CASRSPGRSKETQYF. The CDR3 region has the DNA TGTGCCAGCAGGTCCCCCGGGCGGAGTAAAGAGACCCAGTACTTC.

The J gene is TRBJ1-1, the V gene TRBV5-4; unclear D gene. Germline assignment: CDR1 SGHNT and CDR2 YYREEE (reference sequence). The CDR3 has 13 amino acids. V lost 1 base and J lost 4, with 8 bases in between. CDR3 sequence (DNA): TGTGCCAGCAGCTTGTGGGAATCCACTGAAGCTTTCTTT. This codes for CASSLWESTEAFF.

The J gene is TRBJ2-1, the V gene TRBV19; 7 bases agree with TRBD1. V trimming: 2 bases; J trimming: 4 bases; junction bases outside the gene matches: 20. The germline CDR1 and CDR2 sequences are LNHDA and SQIVND (reference sequence). This CDR3 spans 20 amino acids. The CDR3 DNA is TGTGCCAGTAGTATAAGGGGACCCTCCGGGGACAGTCTCCGTTACAATGAGCAGTTCTTC. Protein sequence: CASSIRGPSGDSLRYNEQFF.

V usage is TRBV30 and J usage is TRBJ2-1; TRBD2 agrees at 7 bases. Germline V gives CDR1 GTSNPN, CDR2 SVGIG (reference sequence). The CDR3 spans 14 residues. Trimming at V came to 2 bases and at J to 5 bases, leaving 6 bases not matched to a gene. This chain's CDR3 is CAWSFAGAHNEQFF. As DNA, the CDR3 is TGTGCCTGGAGTTTTGCGGGAGCCCACAATGAGCAGTTCTTC. Filled out from reference TRBV30 and TRBJ2-1, the complete variable domain reads SQTIHQWPATLVQPVGSPLSLECTVEGTSNPNLYWYRQAAGRGLQLLFYSVGIGQISSEVPQNLSASRPQDRQFILSSKKLLLSDSGFYLCAWSFAGAHNEQFFGPGTRLTVL.